Listed here are 28 T cell receptor beta chains from one sample, sequenced in a study of STAT5B mutations in CD4+ large granular lymphocyte leukemia (dated by TCRdb to the early 2020s). Libraries were prepared through the immunoSEQ multiplex PCR assay. TCRdb carries this immuneACCESS record with in-frame sequences only. Its versions omit some clonotypes, under half of them owing to an unresolved V gene in the studies checked, with the rest unexplained. The sample table contains around 48,000 clones; only one count was recorded for about 70% of them. More than 1.5% of the sample comes from the top ten. Sample: CD4+ T cells from blood buffy coats. These receptors came from a human donor in good health.

The rearrangement uses TRBV6-1 and TRBJ2-2; D ambiguous. CDR1 and CDR2 (germline): MNHNS, SASEGT. The CDR3 is 12 amino acids. V was trimmed by 5 bases and J by 3 bases, leaving 4 bases between them. CDR3 protein: CASSYYTGELFF. Written as DNA, the CDR3 is TGTGCCAGCAGTTATTACACCGGGGAGCTGTTTTTT.

The chain couples TRBV27 to TRBJ2-5; the match to TRBD1 covers 8 bases. J gave up 5 bases and V 5 bases, and 7 bases lay outside the gene matches. The CDR3 is 14 amino acids. Germline values: CDR1 MNHEY, CDR2 SMNVEV (reference sequence). The CDR3 reads CASSARGPGETQYF. CDR3 nucleotide sequence: TGTGCCAGCAGTGCCAGGGGGCCGGGGGAGACCCAGTACTTC.

About this clone itself: The junction does not match germline at one end; this may be a read error. J is TRBJ2-2 and V is TRBV5-1, with 7 nucleotides matching TRBD1. Germline CDR1 reads SGHRS; CDR2 reads YFSETQ. The CDR3 spans 15 residues. The CDR3 protein is CASSFRQGNTGELFF. DNA of the CDR3: TGCGCTAGCAGCTTCCGACAGGGGAACACCGGGGAGCTGTTTTTT.

The rearrangement joins TRBV28 to TRBJ2-7; D unclear. The CDR3 sequence is 16 residues long. V was cut by 10 bases and J by 3 bases, with 25 bases left in between. Germline V CDR1 and CDR2: MDHEN, SYDVKM. CDR3 sequence (DNA): TGTGCCACATTCGATTTGATGTTGTCAGCGAACTACGAGCAGTACGTC. This translates into CATFDLMLSANYEQYV.

This clone showed up just a few times. CDR3 sequence: CASSPGLPGTDTQYF. The CDR3 bases are TGTGCCAGTAGCCCGGGCCTCCCGGGGACAGATACGCAGTATTTT. The chain links TRBV19 to TRBJ2-3; perhaps TRBD2 as D (5 bases). Deletions cut 6 bases from V and 3 bases from J, with 16 bases between. The CDR3 has 15 amino acids. CDR1 and CDR2 from the germline V gene are LNHDA and SQIVND (reference sequence).

This clone has a handful of counts. The V gene is TRBV30, the J gene TRBJ2-1; a weak D match, TRBD2 (7 bases). V lost 5 bases to trimming and J lost 3 bases, with 11 bases between them. CDR3 length: 13 residues. Germline CDR1 and CDR2: GTSNPN and SVGIG (reference sequence). The CDR3 sequence is CAWRGALYNEQFF. The CDR3 nucleotides read TGTGCCTGGCGGGGGGCTCTCTACAATGAGCAGTTCTTC.

This chain joins TRBV7-9 and TRBJ2-3, with D possibly matching TRBD1 (5 bases). The CDR3 contains 16 residues. Between the trimmed V and J ends, which lost 0 bases and 0 bases, there was a span of 10 bases. Germline loops: CDR1 SEHNR, CDR2 FQNEAQ (reference sequence). Here the CDR3 reads CASSLASTESTDTQYF. The CDR3 bases are TGTGCCAGCAGCTTAGCTTCGACAGAAAGCACAGATACGCAGTATTTT.

This sequence joins TRBV19 and TRBJ1-2, with D uncertain. The CDR3 has 14 amino acids. V was trimmed by 1 base and J by 2 bases, leaving 8 bases between them. Germline CDR1 LNHDA, CDR2 SQIVND (reference sequence). The CDR3 region has the DNA TGTGCCAGTAGTATAGCCCAATCGAACTATGGCTACACCTTC. Its translation: CASSIAQSNYGYTF.

This chain connects TRBV28 to TRBJ1-4, with D possibly TRBD1 on 6 matching bases. With 6 bases removed from V and 7 bases from J, the gap between germline ends came to 15 bases. Germline lookup yields CDR1 MDHEN and CDR2 SYDVKM. The length of the CDR3 is 14 residues. CDR3 DNA: TGTGCCAGCAGCCCCGGGGGCAGGGCTGAAAAACTGTTTTTT. This sequence encodes CASSPGGRAEKLFF.

This rearrangement joins TRBV28 to TRBJ2-7; D might be TRBD1 (5 bases). This CDR3 spans 15 amino acids. CDR1 and CDR2 (germline): MDHEN, SYDVKM. V was cut by 6 bases and J by 7 bases, with 22 bases left in between. The CDR3 sequence is CASSPGAAPTGEQYF. CDR3 nucleotide sequence: TGTGCCAGCAGCCCTGGGGCGGCCCCCACCGGGGAGCAGTACTTC.

This clone was seen more than once but under ten times. A junction boundary mismatches the germline segment, possibly from a read error. The CDR3 spells CASSIRQGKILNTEAFF. The CDR3 nucleotides are TGTGCCAGTAGTATCAGACAGGGTAAAATTTTGAATACTGAAGCTTTCTTT. V is TRBV19 and J is TRBJ1-1; 7 nucleotides match TRBD1. The CDR3 is 17 amino acids. The germline gives CDR1 LNHDA, CDR2 SQIVND (reference sequence).

The chain has TRBV10-3 and TRBJ2-7; possibly TRBD1 for D (6 bases). Between the trimmed V and J ends, which lost 8 bases and 3 bases, there was a span of 8 bases. Germline V gives CDR1 ENHRY, CDR2 SYGVKD. CDR3 length: 11 residues. DNA of the CDR3: TGTGCCATCGGACAGAGCTACGAGCAGTACTTC. It yields the protein CAIGQSYEQYF.

This clone turned up a few times. The chain links TRBV2 to TRBJ1-1, with no clear D. The CDR3 is made up of 11 amino acids. With 4 bases removed from V and 8 bases from J, the gap between germline ends came to 8 bases. Germline CDR1 reads SNHLY; CDR2 reads FYNNEI. The CDR3 spells CASSGTPEAFF. For the CDR3, the DNA is TGTGCCAGCAGTGGGACGCCCGAAGCTTTCTTT.

The J gene is TRBJ2-2, the V gene TRBV6-5; D remains ambiguous. Trimming stripped 7 bases from V and 5 bases from J, with 14 bases between. The CDR3 sequence is 14 residues long. Germline V gives CDR1 MNHEY, CDR2 SVGAGI. The CDR3 DNA is TGTGCCAGCACCTTCCTTTCAGGAACCGGGGAGCTGTTTTTT. This codes for CASTFLSGTGELFF.

J is TRBJ2-2 and V is TRBV28, with D tentatively TRBD1 (5 bases). Germline lookup yields CDR1 MDHEN and CDR2 SYDVKM. This CDR3 spans 14 amino acids. V lost 4 bases to trimming and J lost 0 bases, with 6 bases between them. The CDR3 DNA is TGTGCCAGCAGTTCAGGGACGAACACCGGGGAGCTGTTTTTT. This translates into CASSSGTNTGELFF.

For the CDR3, the DNA is TGTGCCAGCTCACCGTTCACAGGGGCGGCAGATACGCAGTATTTT. Residues: CASSPFTGAADTQYF. This chain uses TRBV18 with TRBJ2-3, with 7 bases identical to TRBD1. Germline V CDR1 and CDR2: KGHSH, LQKENI. Losses at the gene ends were 3 bases for V and 4 bases for J; bases not matched to a gene: 7. This CDR3 contains 15 residues.

This chain uses TRBV11-1 with TRBJ1-1; 11 nucleotides match TRBD1. Trimming removed 4 bases from V and 11 bases from J; junction bases left unmatched: 9. The CDR3 has 14 amino acids. Looked up from germline, CDR1 is SGHAT and CDR2 is FQDESV (reference sequence). The CDR3 sequence: CASSSGQGVDSAFF. The CDR3 DNA sequence: TGTGCCAGCAGCTCGGGACAGGGGGTGGACTCGGCTTTCTTT.

The rearrangement links TRBV6-6 to TRBJ1-1, with 10 nucleotides matching TRBD1. The V segment lost 5 bases and the J segment 8 bases; nucleotides outside the gene matches: 8. The CDR3 runs 14 residues. Germline assignment: CDR1 MNHNY and CDR2 SVGAGI (reference sequence). The CDR3 loop reads CASSRQGAFQEAFF. In DNA form, the CDR3 reads TGTGCCAGCAGTCGACAGGGGGCTTTCCAGGAAGCTTTCTTT.

The V and J genes are TRBV5-1 and TRBJ2-3; TRBD2 agrees at 9 bases. The trim removed 5 bases at V and 6 bases at J, leaving 7 bases unmatched. Germline V lookup: CDR1 SGHRS, CDR2 YFSETQ. This CDR3 has 14 amino acids. The CDR3 coding sequence is TGCGCCAGCAGTGCTAGCGGGGAGGTTGATACGCAGTATTTT. It codes for CASSASGEVDTQYF.

The chain recombines TRBV18 with TRBJ2-1; no firm D call. The CDR3 totals 15 residues. Trimming stripped 3 bases from V and 0 bases from J, with 9 bases between. Germline values: CDR1 KGHSH, CDR2 LQKENI. The CDR3 coding sequence is TGTGCCAGCTCACCCATGGCTAGCTCCTACAATGAGCAGTTCTTC. Protein product: CASSPMASSYNEQFF.

This clone was seen a few times. The gene calls are TRBV28 and TRBJ2-3; 7 bases map to TRBD1. Looked up from germline, CDR1 is MDHEN and CDR2 is SYDVKM. The J segment lost 4 bases and the V segment lost 6 bases, leaving 4 bases of the junction unmatched. The CDR3 runs to 13 residues. The CDR3 DNA reads as TGTGCCAGCAGGAGACAGGGCGCAGATACGCAGTATTTT. Its protein is CASRRQGADTQYF.

The rearrangement uses TRBV28 and TRBJ2-1; D possibly corresponds to TRBD2 (5 bases). The length of the CDR3 is 15 residues. CDR1 and CDR2 from the germline V gene are MDHEN and SYDVKM. With 6 bases removed from V and 9 bases from J, the gap between germline ends came to 21 bases. The CDR3 DNA follows: TGTGCCAGCAGGGTATCTCCTCGGGGAAATGGTGAGCAGTTCTTC. This codes for CASRVSPRGNGEQFF. Full variable domain (missing parts from reference TRBV28 and TRBJ2-1): DVKVTQSSRYLVKRTGEKVFLECVQDMDHENMFWYRQDPGLGLRLIYFSYDVKMKEKGDIPEGYSVSREKKERFSLILESASTNQTSMYLCASRVSPRGNGEQFFGPGTRLTVL.

The chain has TRBV5-6 and TRBJ2-1, with D possibly TRBD2 on 7 matching bases. CDR1 and CDR2 (germline): SGHDT, YYEEEE. V was shortened by 4 bases and J by 1 base, with 18 bases between the two germline ends. This CDR3 is 17 amino acids long. The CDR3 bases are TGTGCCAGCAGCCTGGGGGAGGGGGGGTTATCCTACAATGAGCAGTTCTTC. Its translation is CASSLGEGGLSYNEQFF.

The rearrangement joins TRBV28 to TRBJ2-5, with D possibly being TRBD2 (5 bases). Between the trimmed V and J ends, which lost 8 bases and 7 bases, there was a span of 14 bases. CDR3 length: 12 residues. The germline gives CDR1 MDHEN, CDR2 SYDVKM. This CDR3 is CASQTYAGTQYF. The CDR3 DNA reads as TGTGCCAGCCAGACGTACGCGGGGACCCAGTACTTC. Complete variable domain (other parts from reference TRBV28 and TRBJ2-5): DVKVTQSSRYLVKRTGEKVFLECVQDMDHENMFWYRQDPGLGLRLIYFSYDVKMKEKGDIPEGYSVSREKKERFSLILESASTNQTSMYLCASQTYAGTQYFGPGTRLLVL.

The V and J genes are TRBV7-6 and TRBJ2-1, with D possibly being TRBD1 or TRBD2 (6 bases each). Germline V gene sequence: CDR1 SGHVS, CDR2 FNYEAQ. CDR3 length equals 16 residues. The germline V and J ends were trimmed by 1 base and 0 bases, with 10 bases remaining between them. The CDR3 coding sequence is TGTGCCAGCAGCTTAGAGGGGGGTCGCTCCTACAATGAGCAGTTCTTC. The encoded protein is CASSLEGGRSYNEQFF.

J is TRBJ1-3 and V is TRBV7-3, with D possibly being TRBD1 (5 bases). V was shortened by 5 bases and J by 0 bases, with 11 bases between the two germline ends. The CDR3 length is 15 residues. Per germline, CDR1 SGHTA and CDR2 FQGTGA. The CDR3 spells CASSPGGTSGNTIYF. For the CDR3, the DNA is TGTGCCAGCAGCCCCGGGGGGACCTCTGGAAACACCATATATTTT.

The genes are TRBV6-5 and TRBJ2-7, with 9 bases lining up with TRBD1. V was clipped by 3 bases and J by 3 bases; unmatched bases: 6. CDR1 and CDR2 (germline): MNHEY, SVGAGI. The CDR3 consists of 15 residues. CDR3 protein: CASSYSGQGIYEQYF. The CDR3, as DNA: TGTGCCAGCAGTTATTCGGGACAGGGAATCTACGAGCAGTACTTC.

The rearrangement joins TRBV6-1 to TRBJ2-1; TRBD1 aligns across 12 bases. The CDR3 is 15 amino acids. CDR1 is MNHNS and CDR2 is SASEGT in the germline V gene. The V gene end was trimmed by 5 bases and the J gene end by 9 bases; junction bases not matched to a gene: 8. DNA for the CDR3: TGTGCCAGCAGTTTATCGGGACAGGGGGCATCTGAGCAGTTCTTC. This gives the protein CASSLSGQGASEQFF.